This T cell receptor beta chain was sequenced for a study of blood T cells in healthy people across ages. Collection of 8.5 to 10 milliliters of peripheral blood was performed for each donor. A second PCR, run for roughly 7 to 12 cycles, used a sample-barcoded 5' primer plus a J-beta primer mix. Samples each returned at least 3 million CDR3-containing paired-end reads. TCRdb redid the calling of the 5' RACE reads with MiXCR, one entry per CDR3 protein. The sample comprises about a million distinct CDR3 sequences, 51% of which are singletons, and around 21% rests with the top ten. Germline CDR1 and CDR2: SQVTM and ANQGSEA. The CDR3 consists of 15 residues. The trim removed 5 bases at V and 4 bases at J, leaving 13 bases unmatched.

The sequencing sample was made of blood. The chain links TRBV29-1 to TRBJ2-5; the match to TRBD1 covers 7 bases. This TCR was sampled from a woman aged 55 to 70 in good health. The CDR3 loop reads CSVYPPRGLGETQYF. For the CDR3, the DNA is TGCAGCGTTTACCCCCCCAGGGGGTTAGGAGAGACCCAGTACTTC.